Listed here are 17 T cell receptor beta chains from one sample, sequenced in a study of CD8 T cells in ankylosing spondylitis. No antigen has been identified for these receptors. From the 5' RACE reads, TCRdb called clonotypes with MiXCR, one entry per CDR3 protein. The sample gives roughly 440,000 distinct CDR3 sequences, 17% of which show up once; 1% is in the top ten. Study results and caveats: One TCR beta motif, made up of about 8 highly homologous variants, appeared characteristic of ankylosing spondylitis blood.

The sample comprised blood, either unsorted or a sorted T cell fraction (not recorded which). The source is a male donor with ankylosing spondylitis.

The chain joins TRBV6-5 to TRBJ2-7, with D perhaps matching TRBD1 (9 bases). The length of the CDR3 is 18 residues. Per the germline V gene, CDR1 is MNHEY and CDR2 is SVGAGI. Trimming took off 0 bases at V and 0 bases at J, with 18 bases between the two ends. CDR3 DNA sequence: TGTGCCAGCAGTTACTCCACGGGGGGGACAGGGAGCTCCTACGAGCAGTACTTC. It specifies CASSYSTGGTGSSYEQYF.

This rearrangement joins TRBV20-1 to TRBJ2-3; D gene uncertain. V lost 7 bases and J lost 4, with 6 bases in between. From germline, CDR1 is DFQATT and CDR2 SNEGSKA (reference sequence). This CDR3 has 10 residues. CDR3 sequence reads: CSGGADTQYF. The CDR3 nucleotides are TGCAGTGGGGGTGCAGATACGCAGTATTTT.

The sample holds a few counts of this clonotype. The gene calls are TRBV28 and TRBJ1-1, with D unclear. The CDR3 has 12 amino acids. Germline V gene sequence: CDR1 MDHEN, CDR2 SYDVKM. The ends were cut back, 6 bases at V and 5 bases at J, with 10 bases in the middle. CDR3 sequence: CASRTSRTEAFF. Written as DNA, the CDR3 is TGTGCCAGCAGGACTTCTCGGACTGAAGCTTTCTTT.

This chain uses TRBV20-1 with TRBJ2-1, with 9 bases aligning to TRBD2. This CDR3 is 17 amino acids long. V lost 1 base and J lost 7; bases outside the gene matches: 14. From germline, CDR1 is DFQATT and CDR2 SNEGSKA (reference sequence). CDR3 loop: CSARGGRRGRALNEQFF. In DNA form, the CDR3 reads TGCAGTGCTAGAGGGGGGCGGCGCGGGAGGGCCTTGAATGAGCAGTTCTTC.

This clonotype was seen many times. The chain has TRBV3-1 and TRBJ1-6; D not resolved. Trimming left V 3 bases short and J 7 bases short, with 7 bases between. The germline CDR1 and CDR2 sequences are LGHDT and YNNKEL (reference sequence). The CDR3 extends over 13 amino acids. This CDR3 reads CASSQLGNSPLHF. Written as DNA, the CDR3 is TGTGCCAGCAGCCAGTTGGGAAATTCACCCCTCCACTTT.

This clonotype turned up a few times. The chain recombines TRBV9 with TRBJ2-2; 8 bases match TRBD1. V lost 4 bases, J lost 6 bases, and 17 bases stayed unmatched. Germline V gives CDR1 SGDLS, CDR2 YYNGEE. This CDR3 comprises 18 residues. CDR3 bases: TGTGCCAGCAGCCCTCGACCAGTCGGACAGGGCTCGGCCGGGGAGCTGTTTTTT. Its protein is CASSPRPVGQGSAGELFF.

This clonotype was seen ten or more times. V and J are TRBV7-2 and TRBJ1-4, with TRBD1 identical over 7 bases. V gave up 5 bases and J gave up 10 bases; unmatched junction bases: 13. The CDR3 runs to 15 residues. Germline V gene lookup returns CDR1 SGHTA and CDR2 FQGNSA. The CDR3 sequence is CASSPAGQGVGKLFF. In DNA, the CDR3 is TGTGCCAGCAGCCCTGCAGGCCAGGGGGTTGGAAAACTGTTTTTT.

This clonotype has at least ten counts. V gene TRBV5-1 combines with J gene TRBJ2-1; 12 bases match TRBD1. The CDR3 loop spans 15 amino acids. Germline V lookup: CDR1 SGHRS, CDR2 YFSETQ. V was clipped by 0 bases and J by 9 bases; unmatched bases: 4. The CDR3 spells CASSLAGTGGLEQFF. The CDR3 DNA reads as TGCGCCAGCAGCTTGGCCGGGACAGGGGGCCTTGAGCAGTTCTTC.

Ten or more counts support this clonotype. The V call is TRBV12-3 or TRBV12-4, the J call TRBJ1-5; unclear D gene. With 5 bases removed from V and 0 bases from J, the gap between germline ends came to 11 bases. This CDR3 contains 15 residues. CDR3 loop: CASSLDGYSNQPQHF. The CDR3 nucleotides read TGTGCCAGCAGTCTAGACGGCTATAGCAATCAGCCCCAGCATTTT.

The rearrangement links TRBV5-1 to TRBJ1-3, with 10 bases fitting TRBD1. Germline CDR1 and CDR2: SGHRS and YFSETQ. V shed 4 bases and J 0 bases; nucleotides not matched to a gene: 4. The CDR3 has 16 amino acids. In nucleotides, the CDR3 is TGCGCCAGCAGCCCGCGACAGGGGGCCTCTGGAAACACCATATATTTT. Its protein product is CASSPRQGASGNTIYF.

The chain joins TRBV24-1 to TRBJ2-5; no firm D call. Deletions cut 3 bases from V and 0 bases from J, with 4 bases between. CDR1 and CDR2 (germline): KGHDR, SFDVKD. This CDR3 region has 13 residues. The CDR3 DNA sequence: TGTGCCACCAGTGATGCCAACCAAGAGACCCAGTACTTC. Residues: CATSDANQETQYF.

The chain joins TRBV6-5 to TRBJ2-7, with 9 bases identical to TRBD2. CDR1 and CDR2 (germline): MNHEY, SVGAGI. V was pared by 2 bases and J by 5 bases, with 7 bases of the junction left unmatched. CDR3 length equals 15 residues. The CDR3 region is CASSYPAGTSNEQYF. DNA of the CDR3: TGTGCCAGCAGTTACCCCGCCGGGACTAGCAACGAGCAGTACTTC.

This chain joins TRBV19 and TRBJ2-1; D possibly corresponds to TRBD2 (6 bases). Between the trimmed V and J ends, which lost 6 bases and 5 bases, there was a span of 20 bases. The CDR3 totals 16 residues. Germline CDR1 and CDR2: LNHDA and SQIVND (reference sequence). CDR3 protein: CASSITGGPPHNEQFF. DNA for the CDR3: TGTGCCAGTAGCATTACCGGAGGGCCCCCCCACAATGAGCAGTTCTTC.

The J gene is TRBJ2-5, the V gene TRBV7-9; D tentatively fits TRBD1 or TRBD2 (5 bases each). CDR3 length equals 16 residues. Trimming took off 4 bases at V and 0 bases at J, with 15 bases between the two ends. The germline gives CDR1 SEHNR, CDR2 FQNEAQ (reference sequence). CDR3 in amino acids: CASSSYGWGYQETQYF. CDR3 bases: TGTGCCAGCAGCTCCTATGGTTGGGGGTACCAAGAGACCCAGTACTTC.

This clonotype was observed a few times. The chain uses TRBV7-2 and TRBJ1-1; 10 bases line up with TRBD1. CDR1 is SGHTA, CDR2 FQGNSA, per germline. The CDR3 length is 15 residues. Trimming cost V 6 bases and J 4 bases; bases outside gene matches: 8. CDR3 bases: TGTGCCAGCAGTCGTTGGACAGGGGGTCGCACTGAAGCTTTCTTT. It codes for CASSRWTGGRTEAFF.

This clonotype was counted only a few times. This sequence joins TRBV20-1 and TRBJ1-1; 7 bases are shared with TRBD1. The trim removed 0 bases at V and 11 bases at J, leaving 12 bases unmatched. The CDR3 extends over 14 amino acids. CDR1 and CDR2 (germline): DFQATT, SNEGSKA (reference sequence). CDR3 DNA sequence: TGCAGTGCTAGAGATCTTGTGGTAGGGACAGCCGCTTTCTTT. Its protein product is CSARDLVVGTAAFF.

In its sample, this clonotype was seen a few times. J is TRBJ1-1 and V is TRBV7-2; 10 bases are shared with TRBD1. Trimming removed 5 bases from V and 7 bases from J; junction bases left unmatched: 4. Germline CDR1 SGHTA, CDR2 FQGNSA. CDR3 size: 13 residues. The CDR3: CASSGTGVSEAFF. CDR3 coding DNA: TGTGCCAGCAGCGGGACAGGGGTTAGTGAAGCTTTCTTT. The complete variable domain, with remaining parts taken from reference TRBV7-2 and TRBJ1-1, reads GAGVSQSPSNKVTEKGKDVELRCDPISGHTALYWYRQSLGQGLEFLIYFQGNSAPDKSGLPSDRFSAERTGGSVSTLTIQRTQQEDSAVYLCASSGTGVSEAFFGQGTRLTVV.